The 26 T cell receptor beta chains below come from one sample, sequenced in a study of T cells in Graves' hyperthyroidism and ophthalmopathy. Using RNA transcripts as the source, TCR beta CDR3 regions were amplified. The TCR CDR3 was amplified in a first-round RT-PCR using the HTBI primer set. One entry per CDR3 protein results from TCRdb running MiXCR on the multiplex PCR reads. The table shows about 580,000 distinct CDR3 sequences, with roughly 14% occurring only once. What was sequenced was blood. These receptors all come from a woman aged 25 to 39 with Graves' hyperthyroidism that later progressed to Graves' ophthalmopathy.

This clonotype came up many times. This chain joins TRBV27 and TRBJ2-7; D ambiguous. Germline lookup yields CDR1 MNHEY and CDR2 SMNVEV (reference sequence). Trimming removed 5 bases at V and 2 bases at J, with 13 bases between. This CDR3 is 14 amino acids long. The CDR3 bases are TGTGCCAGCAGTCCTCTGAAAGCAACCTACGAGCAGTACTTC. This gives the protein CASSPLKATYEQYF.

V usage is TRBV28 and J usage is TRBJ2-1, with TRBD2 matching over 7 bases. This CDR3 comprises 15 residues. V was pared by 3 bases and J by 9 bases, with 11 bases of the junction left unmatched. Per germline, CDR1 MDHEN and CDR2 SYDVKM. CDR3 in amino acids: CASSFIEAGRVEQFF. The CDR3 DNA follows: TGTGCCAGCAGTTTTATCGAAGCGGGGCGGGTTGAGCAGTTCTTC.

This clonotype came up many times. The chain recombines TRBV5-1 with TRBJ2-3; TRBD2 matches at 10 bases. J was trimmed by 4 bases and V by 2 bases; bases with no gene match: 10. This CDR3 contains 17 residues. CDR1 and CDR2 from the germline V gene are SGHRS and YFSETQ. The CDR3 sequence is CASSFNVAGGGSDTQYF. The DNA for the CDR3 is TGCGCCAGCAGCTTTAATGTAGCGGGAGGAGGTTCAGATACGCAGTATTTT. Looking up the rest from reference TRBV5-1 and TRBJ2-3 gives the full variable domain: KAGVTQTPRYLIKTRGQQVTLSCSPISGHRSVSWYQQTPGQGLQFLFEYFSETQRNKGNFPGRFSGRQFSNSRSEMNVSTLELGDSALYLCASSFNVAGGGSDTQYFGPGTRLTVL.

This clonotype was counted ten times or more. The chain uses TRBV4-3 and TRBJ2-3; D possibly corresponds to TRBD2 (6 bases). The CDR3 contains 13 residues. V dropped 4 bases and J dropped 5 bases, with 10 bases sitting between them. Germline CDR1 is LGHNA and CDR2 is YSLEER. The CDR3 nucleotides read TGCGCCAGCAGCCGCCGGGAGCTAGATACGCAGTATTTT. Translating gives CASSRRELDTQYF.

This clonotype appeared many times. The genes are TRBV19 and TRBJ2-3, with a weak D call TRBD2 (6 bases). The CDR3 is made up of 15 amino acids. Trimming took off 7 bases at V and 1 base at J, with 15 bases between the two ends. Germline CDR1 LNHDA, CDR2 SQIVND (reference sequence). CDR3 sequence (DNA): TGTGCCAGTACCCGGGACTTGGCACGCACAGATACGCAGTATTTT. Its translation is CASTRDLARTDTQYF.

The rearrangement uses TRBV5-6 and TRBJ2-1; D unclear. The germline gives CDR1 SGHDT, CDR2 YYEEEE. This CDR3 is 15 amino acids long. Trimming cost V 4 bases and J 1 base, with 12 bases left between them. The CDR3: CASSAGIPSYNEQFF. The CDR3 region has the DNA TGTGCCAGCAGCGCTGGGATACCTTCCTACAATGAGCAGTTCTTC.

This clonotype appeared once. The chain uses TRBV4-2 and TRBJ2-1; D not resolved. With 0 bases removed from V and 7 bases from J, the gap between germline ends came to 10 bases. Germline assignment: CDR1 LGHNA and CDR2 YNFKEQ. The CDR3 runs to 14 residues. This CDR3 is CASSQEIQINEQFF. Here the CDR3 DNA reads TGTGCCAGCAGCCAAGAAATTCAGATTAATGAGCAGTTCTTC.

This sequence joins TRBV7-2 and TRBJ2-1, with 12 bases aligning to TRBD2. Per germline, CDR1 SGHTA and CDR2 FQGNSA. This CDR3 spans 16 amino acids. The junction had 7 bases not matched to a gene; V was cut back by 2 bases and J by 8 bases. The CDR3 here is CASSLRGTSGYDEQFF. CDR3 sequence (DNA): TGTGCCAGCAGCTTAAGAGGGACTAGCGGGTACGATGAGCAGTTCTTC.

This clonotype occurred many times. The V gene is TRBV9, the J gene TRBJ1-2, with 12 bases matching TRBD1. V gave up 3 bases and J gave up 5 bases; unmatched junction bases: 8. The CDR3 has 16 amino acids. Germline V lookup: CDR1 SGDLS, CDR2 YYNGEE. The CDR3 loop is CASSAGTGGKLYGYTF. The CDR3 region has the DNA TGTGCCAGCAGCGCCGGGACAGGGGGCAAATTGTATGGCTACACCTTC.

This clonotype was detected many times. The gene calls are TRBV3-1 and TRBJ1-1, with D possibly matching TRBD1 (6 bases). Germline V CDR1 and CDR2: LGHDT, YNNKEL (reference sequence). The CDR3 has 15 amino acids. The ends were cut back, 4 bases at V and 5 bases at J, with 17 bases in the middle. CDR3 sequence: CASSPPPQGRTEAFF. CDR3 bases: TGTGCCAGCAGCCCCCCTCCACAGGGAAGGACTGAAGCTTTCTTT.

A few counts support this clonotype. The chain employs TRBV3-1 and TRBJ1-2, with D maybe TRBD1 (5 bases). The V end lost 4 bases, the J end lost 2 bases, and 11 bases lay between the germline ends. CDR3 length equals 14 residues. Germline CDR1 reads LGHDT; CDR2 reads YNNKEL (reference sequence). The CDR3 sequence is CASSRGGYNYGYTF. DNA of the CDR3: TGTGCCAGCAGCCGGGGGGGGTACAACTATGGCTACACCTTC.

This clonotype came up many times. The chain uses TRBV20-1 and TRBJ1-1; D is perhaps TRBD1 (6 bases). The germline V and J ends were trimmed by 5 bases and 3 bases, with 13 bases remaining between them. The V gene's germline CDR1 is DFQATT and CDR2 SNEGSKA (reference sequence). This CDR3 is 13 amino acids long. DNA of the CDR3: TGCAGTGCTGAGGACAGTTCTCACACTGAAGCTTTCTTT. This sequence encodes CSAEDSSHTEAFF.

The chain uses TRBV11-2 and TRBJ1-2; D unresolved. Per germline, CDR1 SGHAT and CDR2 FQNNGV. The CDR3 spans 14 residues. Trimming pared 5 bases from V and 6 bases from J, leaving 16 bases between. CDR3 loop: CASSVAGRENGYTF. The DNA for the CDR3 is TGTGCCAGCAGCGTAGCTGGTAGGGAAAATGGCTACACCTTC.

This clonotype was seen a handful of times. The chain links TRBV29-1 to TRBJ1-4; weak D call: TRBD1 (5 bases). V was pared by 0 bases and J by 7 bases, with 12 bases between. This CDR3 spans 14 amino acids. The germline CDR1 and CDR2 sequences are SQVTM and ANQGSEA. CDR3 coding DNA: TGCAGCGTTGAAGACGGGGGGGATACTGAAAAACTGTTTTTT. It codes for CSVEDGGDTEKLFF.

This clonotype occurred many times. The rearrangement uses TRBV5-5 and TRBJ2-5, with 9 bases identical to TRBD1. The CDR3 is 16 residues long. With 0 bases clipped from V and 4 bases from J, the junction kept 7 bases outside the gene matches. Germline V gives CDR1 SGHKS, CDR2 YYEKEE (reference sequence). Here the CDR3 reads CASSLGGTGFRETQYF. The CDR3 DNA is TGTGCCAGCAGCTTGGGGGGGACAGGGTTCCGAGAGACCCAGTACTTC.

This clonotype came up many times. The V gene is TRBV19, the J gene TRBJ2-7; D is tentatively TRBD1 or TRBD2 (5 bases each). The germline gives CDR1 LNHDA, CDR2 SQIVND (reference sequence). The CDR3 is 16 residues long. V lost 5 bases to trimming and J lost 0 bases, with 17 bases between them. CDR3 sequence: CASSASNRDVSYEQYF. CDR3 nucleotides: TGTGCCAGTAGTGCGAGCAACCGGGACGTCTCCTACGAGCAGTACTTC.

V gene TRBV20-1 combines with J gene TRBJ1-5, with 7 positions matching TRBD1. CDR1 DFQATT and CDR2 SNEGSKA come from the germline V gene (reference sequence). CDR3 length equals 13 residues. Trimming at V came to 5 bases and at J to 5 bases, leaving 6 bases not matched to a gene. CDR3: CSACGDRDQPQHF. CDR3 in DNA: TGCAGTGCTTGTGGGGACAGAGATCAGCCCCAGCATTTT.

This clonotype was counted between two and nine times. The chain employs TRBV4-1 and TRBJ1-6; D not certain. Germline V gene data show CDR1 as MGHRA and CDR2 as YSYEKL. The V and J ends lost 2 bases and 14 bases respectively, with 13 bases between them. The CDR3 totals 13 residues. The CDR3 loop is CASSQPGQSTLHF. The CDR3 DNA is TGCGCCAGCAGCCAACCGGGCCAGTCGACCCTCCACTTT.

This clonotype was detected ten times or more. For the CDR3, the DNA is TGTGCCAGCAGCTTAGGGATGGTCGCGGGAAGCACAGATACGCAGTATTTT. It translates to CASSLGMVAGSTDTQYF. The rearrangement links TRBV7-9 to TRBJ2-3; a possible D gene is TRBD2 (6 bases). CDR3 length: 17 amino acids. Trimming left V 1 base short and J 0 bases short, with 14 bases between. Germline V CDR1 and CDR2: SEHNR, FQNEAQ (reference sequence).

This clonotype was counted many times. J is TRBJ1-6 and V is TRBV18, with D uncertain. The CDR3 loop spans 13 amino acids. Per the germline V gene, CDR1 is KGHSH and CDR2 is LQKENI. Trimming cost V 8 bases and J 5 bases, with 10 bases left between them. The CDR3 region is CASTPSDNSPLHF. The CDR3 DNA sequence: TGTGCCAGCACGCCTTCGGATAATTCACCCCTCCACTTT.

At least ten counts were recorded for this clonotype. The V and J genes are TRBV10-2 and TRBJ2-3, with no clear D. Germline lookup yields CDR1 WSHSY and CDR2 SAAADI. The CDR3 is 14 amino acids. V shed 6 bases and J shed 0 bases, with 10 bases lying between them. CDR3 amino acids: CASRTWYSTDTQYF. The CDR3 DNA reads TGCGCCAGCAGAACTTGGTATAGCACAGATACGCAGTATTTT.

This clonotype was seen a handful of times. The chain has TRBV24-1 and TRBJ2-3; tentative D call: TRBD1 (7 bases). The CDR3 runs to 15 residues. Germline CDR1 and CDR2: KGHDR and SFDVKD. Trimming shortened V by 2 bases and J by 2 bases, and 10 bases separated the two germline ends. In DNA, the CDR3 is TGTGCCACCAGTGATTCAGGGGGGATCACAGATACGCAGTATTTT. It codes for CATSDSGGITDTQYF.

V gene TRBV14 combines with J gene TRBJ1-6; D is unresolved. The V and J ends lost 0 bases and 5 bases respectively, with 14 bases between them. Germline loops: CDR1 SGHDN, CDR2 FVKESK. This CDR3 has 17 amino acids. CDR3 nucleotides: TGTGCCAGCAGCCAAGATAGAGGGTTTGGTAATAATTCACCCCTCCACTTT. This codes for CASSQDRGFGNNSPLHF.

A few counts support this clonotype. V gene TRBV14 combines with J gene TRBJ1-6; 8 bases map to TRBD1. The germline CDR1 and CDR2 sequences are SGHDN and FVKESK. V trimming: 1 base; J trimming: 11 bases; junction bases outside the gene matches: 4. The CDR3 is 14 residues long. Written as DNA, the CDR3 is TGTGCCAGCAGCCAAGGGGCAGGGGGCCCACCCCTCCACTTT. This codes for CASSQGAGGPPLHF. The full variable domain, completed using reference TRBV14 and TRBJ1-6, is EAGVTQFPSHSVIEKGQTVTLRCDPISGHDNLYWYRRVMGKEIKFLLHFVKESKQDESGMPNNRFLAERTGGTYSTLKVQPAELEDSGVYFCASSQGAGGPPLHFGNGTRLTVT.

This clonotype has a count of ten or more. DNA of the CDR3: TGTGCCAGCAGCTTGGCGGGACTGACGGGTGAGCAGTTCTTC. Translation gives CASSLAGLTGEQFF. The chain combines TRBV5-6 with TRBJ2-1; TRBD2 is a possible D gene (6 bases). V shed 0 bases and J shed 9 bases, with 13 bases lying between them. CDR1 and CDR2 (germline): SGHDT, YYEEEE. The length of the CDR3 is 14 residues. Full variable domain (rest looked up from reference TRBV5-6 and TRBJ2-1): DAGVTQSPTHLIKTRGQQVTLRCSPKSGHDTVSWYQQALGQGPQFIFQYYEEEERQRGNFPDRFSGHQFPNYSSELNVNALLLGDSALYLCASSLAGLTGEQFFGPGTRLTVL.

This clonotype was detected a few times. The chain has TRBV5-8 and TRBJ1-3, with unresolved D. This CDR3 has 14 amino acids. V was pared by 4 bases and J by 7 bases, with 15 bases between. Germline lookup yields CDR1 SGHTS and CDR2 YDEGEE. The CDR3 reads CASSLRTGFNTIYF. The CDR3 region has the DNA TGTGCCAGCAGCCTAAGGACGGGCTTCAACACCATATATTTT.